The 15 T cell receptor beta chains below all came from one sample that was sequenced in a study of T cell repertoires in ileal Crohn's disease. Profiled with immunoSEQ multiplex PCR; TCRdb holds only in-frame clones, not every one. This sample has approximately 15,000 clones, with more than 55% found just once. The sequencing sample was made of ileal tissue. The receptors originated from an adult with Crohn's disease.

This chain connects TRBV2 to TRBJ1-2; weak D call: TRBD1 (6 bases). V was shortened by 6 bases and J by 3 bases, with 14 bases between the two germline ends. CDR3 length: 14 residues. Looked up from germline, CDR1 is SNHLY and CDR2 is FYNNEI. The CDR3, as DNA: TGTGCCAGCAGACCCGGGACATCGGACTATGGCTACACCTTC. Its protein product is CASRPGTSDYGYTF.

As to this clone: The sample contains more than one DNA sequence encoding this CDR3. The chain has TRBV28 and TRBJ2-2; tentatively, D is TRBD2 (7 bases). Trimming took off 3 bases at V and 2 bases at J, with 10 bases between the two ends. CDR3 length: 15 amino acids. The germline V gene has CDR1 MDHEN and CDR2 SYDVKM. CDR3 residues: CASSLAGANTGELFF. The CDR3 DNA is TGTGCCAGCAGTTTGGCGGGGGCAAACACCGGGGAGCTGTTTTTT.

This clone came up a few times. Other nucleotide sequences from this sample produce the same CDR3. The chain recombines TRBV4-2 with TRBJ2-5, with 9 bases aligning to TRBD2. Germline trimming cut 4 bases from V and 1 base from J; bases unmatched to any gene: 4. This CDR3 spans 15 amino acids. Per germline, CDR1 LGHNA and CDR2 YNFKEQ. In nucleotides, the CDR3 is TGTGCCAGCAGCCGGACACTAGCGGGCCAAGAGACCCAGTACTTC. Its translation is CASSRTLAGQETQYF.

J is TRBJ1-1 and V is TRBV5-1, with D uncertain. Trimming took off 4 bases at V and 0 bases at J, with 19 bases between the two ends. Germline V lookup: CDR1 SGHRS, CDR2 YFSETQ. There are 17 residues in the CDR3. CDR3: CASSPPTGKNVNTEAFF. The CDR3 bases are TGCGCCAGCAGCCCTCCGACGGGAAAAAACGTGAACACTGAAGCTTTCTTT.

CDR3 sequence: CASSVEGWGGVETQYF. The DNA for the CDR3 is TGTGCCAGCAGCGTAGAAGGGTGGGGGGGCGTGGAGACCCAGTACTTC. This chain joins TRBV9 and TRBJ2-5; D is perhaps TRBD2 (7 bases). This CDR3 comprises 16 residues. V dropped 0 bases and J dropped 5 bases, with 17 bases sitting between them. Germline lookup yields CDR1 SGDLS and CDR2 YYNGEE. The whole variable domain, filled in from reference TRBV9 and TRBJ2-5, reads DSGVTQTPKHLITATGQRVTLRCSPRSGDLSVYWYQQSLDQGLQFLIQYYNGEERAKGNILERFSAQQFPDLHSELNLSSLELGDSALYFCASSVEGWGGVETQYFGPGTRLLVL.

The CDR3 sequence: CASNLDGGSYTF. The CDR3 nucleotides are TGTGCCAGCAACCTTGACGGAGGAAGCTACACCTTC. The chain joins TRBV7-2 to TRBJ1-2; no firm D call. Germline CDR1 and CDR2: SGHTA and FQGNSA. The CDR3 extends over 12 amino acids. Trimming shortened V by 7 bases and J by 9 bases, and 15 bases separated the two germline ends.

V gene TRBV6-4 combines with J gene TRBJ2-3; the D gene is possibly TRBD2 (6 bases). The germline gives CDR1 MRHNA, CDR2 SNTAGT. The CDR3 length is 13 residues. The V gene lost 0 bases and the J gene lost 8 bases, with 9 bases spanning the gap. CDR3 bases: TGTGCCAGCAGTGACTCAGAGCGGGCTACGCAGTATTTT. Encoded protein: CASSDSERATQYF.

J is TRBJ1-2 and V is TRBV4-2; TRBD1 matches 7 bases. The V and J ends lost 4 bases and 4 bases, in that order; junction bases with no gene match: 12. The germline CDR1 and CDR2 sequences are LGHNA and YNFKEQ. This CDR3 comprises 16 residues. The CDR3: CASSLQSMGTVYGYTF. The CDR3 DNA reads as TGTGCCAGCAGCCTTCAATCAATGGGGACAGTCTATGGCTACACCTTC.

The chain joins TRBV7-8 to TRBJ2-3, with TRBD2 matching over 7 bases. V lost 2 bases, J lost 5 bases, and 4 bases stayed unmatched. CDR1 and CDR2 from the germline V gene are SGHVS and FQNEAQ. The CDR3 contains 14 residues. The CDR3 sequence: CASSLWGGVDTQYF. CDR3 nucleotides: TGTGCCAGCAGCTTATGGGGAGGGGTAGATACGCAGTATTTT.

The rearrangement uses TRBV6-1 and TRBJ2-5; 7 nucleotides agree with TRBD1. The DNA end is more similar to TRBJ2-7, so the J call may be wrong. CDR1 and CDR2 from the germline V gene are MNHNS and SASEGT. The CDR3 runs 15 residues. CDR3 bases: TGTGCCAGCAGTATACAGGGGACCAACTCCTACGAGCAGTACTTC. It is translated as CASSIQGTNSYEQYF.

V is TRBV28 and J is TRBJ2-5; 12 bases match TRBD2. V was clipped by 8 bases and J by 5 bases; unmatched bases: 9. Looked up from germline, CDR1 is MDHEN and CDR2 is SYDVKM. This CDR3 has 15 residues. CDR3 sequence: CASGQLAGGRETQYF. As DNA, the CDR3 is TGTGCCAGCGGACAACTAGCGGGGGGAAGGGAGACCCAGTACTTC.

This chain joins TRBV7-3 and TRBJ1-1; D not certain. Germline CDR1 SGHTA, CDR2 FQGTGA. CDR3 length equals 13 residues. V gave up 5 bases and J gave up 5 bases, with 12 bases separating them. Here the CDR3 reads CASSDTGSTEAFF. CDR3 nucleotide sequence: TGTGCCAGCAGCGACACGGGGAGTACTGAAGCTTTCTTT.

V and J are TRBV6-1 and TRBJ2-6; 9 nucleotides match TRBD1. Trimming took 10 bases from V and 1 from J; bases not matched to a gene: 2. Per the germline V gene, CDR1 is MNHNS and CDR2 is SASEGT. There are 14 residues in the CDR3. CDR3 loop: CATGQGSGANVLTF. The CDR3 DNA sequence: TGTGCCACCGGACAGGGGTCTGGGGCCAACGTCCTGACTTTC.

The rearrangement joins TRBV30 to TRBJ1-6, with 8 nucleotides matching TRBD1. V lost 2 bases to trimming and J lost 7 bases; unmatched junction nucleotides: 7. The CDR3 is made up of 15 amino acids. Looked up from germline, CDR1 is GTSNPN and CDR2 is SVGIG (reference sequence). CDR3 amino acids: CAWSTGGLSNSPLHF. CDR3 sequence (DNA): TGTGCCTGGAGTACAGGGGGGCTATCAAATTCACCCCTCCACTTT.

J is TRBJ2-2 and V is TRBV6-4; D is undetermined. Germline assignment: CDR1 MRHNA and CDR2 SNTAGT. The CDR3 length is 13 residues. V lost 5 bases and J lost 3, with 7 bases in between. The CDR3 nucleotides read TGTGCCAGCAGTATGAGCGACACCGGGGAGCTGTTTTTT. Protein: CASSMSDTGELFF.